This is a list of T cell receptor beta chains from one sample in a study of cytomegalovirus exposure and HLA in healthy donors. Using immunoSEQ multiplex PCR, the repertoire was profiled, and TCRdb retains in-frame clones only, with some absent. The sample has approximately 140,000 clones, approximately 80% seen once; the top ten hold 5.5% to 7%. Sequenced: PBMCs. Receptors were obtained from a woman aged 40 to 50 in good health and CMV-seropositive. The CDR3 runs from the conserved cysteine through the conserved F or W. A D gene is named only where the DNA matches it firmly. A row's size may be missing; if present it is once, few, many or a size class.

TRBV4-1	TRBD1	few	TRBJ1-1	TGCGCCAGCAGCTATCTCCCCGGGACAGGGGATAGTGAAGCTTTCTTT	CASSYLPGTGDSEAFF
TRBV9	-	-	TRBJ1-2	TGTGCCAGCAGTAAAGGAACAGGGAACTATGGCTACACCTTC	CASSKGTGNYGYTF
TRBV9	TRBD1	-	TRBJ2-7	TGTGCCAGCAGCACCTACGGACAGGTTCTGTACTTC	CASSTYGQVLYF
TRBV6-6	TRBD2	few	TRBJ2-7	TGTGCCAGCACCTTAGCGGGGGGAGGCGAGCAGTACTTC	CASTLAGGGEQYF
TRBV7-9	-	-	TRBJ2-7	TGTGCCAGCAGCCCTCGGACTTCCTCCTACGAGCAGTACTTC	CASSPRTSSYEQYF
TRBV11-2	-	-	TRBJ1-2	TGTGCCAGCTCCGCCCCGGGTTATGGCTACACCTTC	CASSAPGYGYTF
TRBV25-1	-	-	TRBJ1-2	TGTGCCAGCAGTGAATTATACTACACCTTC	CASSELYYTF
TRBV5-8	-	-	TRBJ1-5	TGTGCCAGCAGCTTTCCGGGTGTTGGCAATCAGCCCCAGCATTTT	CASSFPGVGNQPQHF
TRBV7-2	TRBD1	-	TRBJ1-2	TGTGCCAGCAGCTTTCGACAGGGGGATGGCTACACCTTC	CASSFRQGDGYTF
TRBV5-1	TRBD2	-	TRBJ2-5	TGCGCCAGCAGCTTGGTCCCTAGCGGGGGGGAGGAGACCCAGTACTTC	CASSLVPSGGEETQYF
TRBV19	-	-	TRBJ1-1	TGTGCCAGTAGTCCCTCGGGGGGGAACACTGAAGCTTTCTTT	CASSPSGGNTEAFF
TRBV11-1	TRBD2	few	TRBJ2-7	TGTGCCAGCAGCGTCGGGAGGGCCGTCTACGAGCAGTACTTC	CASSVGRAVYEQYF
TRBV30	TRBD2	once	TRBJ2-2	TGTGCCTCGGAAGCACTGGAGGGCGGGGGGGGGTCCGGGGAGCTGTTTTTT	CASEALEGGGGSGELFF
TRBV29-1	-	-	TRBJ2-3	TGCAGCGTTGAAGATCCCTACACAGATACGCAGTATTTT	CSVEDPYTDTQYF
TRBV4-1	-	-	TRBJ2-3	TGCGCCAGCAGCCAAAATTTCCCCAGCAGGGGCACAGATACGCAGTATTTT	CASSQNFPSRGTDTQYF
TRBV11-2	TRBD1	-	TRBJ1-1	TGTGCCAGCAGCTCGAACCTCCGGGACAGGGGGCTTGGCACTGAAGCTTTCTTT	CASSSNLRDRGLGTEAFF
TRBV5-6	TRBD1	-	TRBJ1-2	TGTGCCAGCAGCACAGCGACAGGGGCGAATGGCTACACCTTC	CASSTATGANGYTF
TRBV19	TRBD2	-	TRBJ2-3	TGTGCCAGTAGTATAGTACCCCCCGGACTAGCAAGCACAGATACGCAGTATTTT	CASSIVPPGLASTDTQYF
TRBV28	-	-	TRBJ1-1	TGTGCCAGCAGCGCCGCGGACAGCCCCTACACTGAAGCTTTCTTT	CASSAADSPYTEAFF
TRBV15	-	-	TRBJ1-4	TGTGCCACCAGCCCATCCCGGGGGTGGGAAAAACTGTTTTTT	CATSPSRGWEKLFF
TRBV5-1	TRBD1	-	TRBJ1-1	TGCGCCAGCAGCTCACAGGGGATTGACGCTGAAGCTTTCTTT	CASSSQGIDAEAFF
TRBV27	TRBD1	-	TRBJ2-3	TGTGCCAGCAGTTTAGGACAGGGCTTAGATACGCAGTATTTT	CASSLGQGLDTQYF
TRBV5-4	-	-	TRBJ2-1	TGTGCCAGCAGCTTGGCACAGGGCTCCTACAATGAGCAGTTCTTC	CASSLAQGSYNEQFF
TRBV10-3	TRBD1	-	TRBJ1-6	TGTGCCACCAAGTGGGACAGGGTGAACTCACCCCTCCACTTT	CATKWDRVNSPLHF
TRBV9	TRBD1	-	TRBJ2-7	TGTGCCAGCAGCGGAGGGGACAGCTTAGCCGAGCAGTACTTC	CASSGGDSLAEQYF
TRBV25-1	-	-	TRBJ2-7	TGTGCCAGCAGTGACTACGGGGAGCAGTACTTC	CASSDYGEQYF